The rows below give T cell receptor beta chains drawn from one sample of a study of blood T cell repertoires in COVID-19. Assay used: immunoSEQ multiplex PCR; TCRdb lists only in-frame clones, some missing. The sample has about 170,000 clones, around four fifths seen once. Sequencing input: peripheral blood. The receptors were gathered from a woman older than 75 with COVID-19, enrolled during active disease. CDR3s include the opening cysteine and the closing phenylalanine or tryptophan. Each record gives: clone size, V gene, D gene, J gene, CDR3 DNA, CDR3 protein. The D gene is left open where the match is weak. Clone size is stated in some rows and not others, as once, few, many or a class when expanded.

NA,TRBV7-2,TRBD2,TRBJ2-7,TGTGCCAGCAGCCCCCAGCGGGGGGGCTACGAGCAGTACTTC,CASSPQRGGYEQYF
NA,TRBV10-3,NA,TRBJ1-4,TGTGCCACCGGGATAGATGAAAAACTGTTTTTT,CATGIDEKLFF
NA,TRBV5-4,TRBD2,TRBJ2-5,TGTGCCAGCAGCCGGATCGATGGACTAGCAGGAGAGACCCAGTACTTC,CASSRIDGLAGETQYF
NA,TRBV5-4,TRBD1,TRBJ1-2,TGTGCCAGCAGGGACAGGGCTAACTATGGCTACACCTTC,CASRDRANYGYTF
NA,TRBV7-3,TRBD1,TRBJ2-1,TGTGCCAGCAGCGGGACAGAAGGCTCCTACAATGAGCAGTTCTTC,CASSGTEGSYNEQFF
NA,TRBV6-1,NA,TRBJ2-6,TGTGCCAGCAGTGTCGCGTGGGGCGTTCGCTCTGGGGCCAACGTCCTGACTTTC,CASSVAWGVRSGANVLTF
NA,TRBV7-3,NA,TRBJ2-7,TGTGCCAGCAGCTCCGGGAGAGGGAGCTACGAGCAGTACTTC,CASSSGRGSYEQYF
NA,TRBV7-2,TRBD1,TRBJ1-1,TGTGCCAGCAGCTTTCAGGGGGCAGCGGACACTGAAGCTTTCTTT,CASSFQGAADTEAFF
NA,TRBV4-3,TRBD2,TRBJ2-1,TGCGCCAGCAGCCAAGAACTAGGGACTAGCGGGGGGGCCTGGGGGCAGTTCTTC,CASSQELGTSGGAWGQFF
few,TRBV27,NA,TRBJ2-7,TGTGCCAGCAGTTTAGAAAGAGTCCGGGACGAGCAGTACTTC,CASSLERVRDEQYF
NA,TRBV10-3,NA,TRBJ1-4,TGTGCCATCAGTGAGGGGCCCACCGCAGGGGAAAAACTGTTTTTT,CAISEGPTAGEKLFF
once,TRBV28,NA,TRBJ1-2,TGTGCCAGCAGCGACAACAAGGTGGACTATGGCTACACCTTC,CASSDNKVDYGYTF
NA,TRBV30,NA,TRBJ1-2,TGTGCCTGGACTCCTACCGGGAGCTATGGCTACACCTTC,CAWTPTGSYGYTF